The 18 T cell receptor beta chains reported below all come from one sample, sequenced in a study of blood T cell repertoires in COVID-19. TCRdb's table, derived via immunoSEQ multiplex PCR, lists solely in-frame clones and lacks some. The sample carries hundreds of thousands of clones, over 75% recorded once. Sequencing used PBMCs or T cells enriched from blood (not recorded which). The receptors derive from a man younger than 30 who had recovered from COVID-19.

DNA of the CDR3: TGTGCCAGCAGTTTATGGAACAGCGAAGCTTTCTTT. It yields the protein CASSLWNSEAFF. J is TRBJ1-1 and V is TRBV28; no firm D call. Germline V gene data show CDR1 as MDHEN and CDR2 as SYDVKM. This CDR3 is built from 12 residues. The V and J ends lost 0 bases and 8 bases respectively, with 7 bases between them.

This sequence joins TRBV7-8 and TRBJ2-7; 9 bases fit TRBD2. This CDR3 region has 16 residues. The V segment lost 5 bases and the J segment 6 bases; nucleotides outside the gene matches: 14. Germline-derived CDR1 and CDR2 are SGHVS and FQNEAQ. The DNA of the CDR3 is TGTGCCAGCAGCCCTCGTAGGGTAGCGGGAGAAGTCGAGCAGTACTTC. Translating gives CASSPRRVAGEVEQYF.

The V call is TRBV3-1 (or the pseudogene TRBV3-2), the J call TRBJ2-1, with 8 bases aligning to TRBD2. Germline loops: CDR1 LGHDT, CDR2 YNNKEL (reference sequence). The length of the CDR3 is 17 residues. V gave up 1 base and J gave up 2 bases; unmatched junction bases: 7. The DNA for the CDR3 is TGTGCCAGCAGCCAAGTATGGGCGGGAGGCCCCTACAATGAGCAGTTCTTC. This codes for CASSQVWAGGPYNEQFF.

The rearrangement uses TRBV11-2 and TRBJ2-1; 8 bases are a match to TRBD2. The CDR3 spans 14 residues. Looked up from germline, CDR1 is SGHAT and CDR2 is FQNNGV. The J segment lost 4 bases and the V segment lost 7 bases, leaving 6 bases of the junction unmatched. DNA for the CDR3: TGTGCCAGCACCCGTTCGGGAGGGTACAATGAGCAGTTCTTC. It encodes CASTRSGGYNEQFF. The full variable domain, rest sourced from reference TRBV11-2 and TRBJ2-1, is EAGVAQSPRYKIIEKRQSVAFWCNPISGHATLYWYQQILGQGPKLLIQFQNNGVVDDSQLPKDRFSAERLKGVDSTLKIQPAKLEDSAVYLCASTRSGGYNEQFFGPGTRLTVL.

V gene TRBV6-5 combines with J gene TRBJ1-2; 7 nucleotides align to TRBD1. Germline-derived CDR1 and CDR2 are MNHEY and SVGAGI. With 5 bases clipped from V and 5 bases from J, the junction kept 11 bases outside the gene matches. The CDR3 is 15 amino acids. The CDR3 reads CASSPSTGIGYGYTF. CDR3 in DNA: TGTGCCAGCAGTCCGTCGACAGGGATAGGGTATGGCTACACCTTC.

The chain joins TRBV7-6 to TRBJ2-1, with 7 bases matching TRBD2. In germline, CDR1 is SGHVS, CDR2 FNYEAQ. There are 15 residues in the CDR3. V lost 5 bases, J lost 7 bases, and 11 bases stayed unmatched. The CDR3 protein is CASSPWGGQSNEQFF. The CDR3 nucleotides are TGTGCCAGCAGCCCATGGGGGGGTCAAAGTAATGAGCAGTTCTTC.

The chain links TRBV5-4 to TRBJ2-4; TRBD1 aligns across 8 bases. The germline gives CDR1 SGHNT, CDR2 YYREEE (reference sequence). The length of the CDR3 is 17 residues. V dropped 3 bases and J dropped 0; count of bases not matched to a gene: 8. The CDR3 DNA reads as TGTGCCAGCAGCTCGCTGGGACAGGAGGTAGCCAAAAACATTCAGTACTTC. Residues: CASSSLGQEVAKNIQYF.

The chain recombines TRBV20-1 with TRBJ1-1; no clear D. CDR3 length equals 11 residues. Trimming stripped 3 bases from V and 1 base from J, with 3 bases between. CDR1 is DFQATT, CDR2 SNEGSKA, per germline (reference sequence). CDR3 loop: CSARRNTEAFF. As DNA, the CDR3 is TGCAGTGCTAGGAGGAACACTGAAGCTTTCTTT.

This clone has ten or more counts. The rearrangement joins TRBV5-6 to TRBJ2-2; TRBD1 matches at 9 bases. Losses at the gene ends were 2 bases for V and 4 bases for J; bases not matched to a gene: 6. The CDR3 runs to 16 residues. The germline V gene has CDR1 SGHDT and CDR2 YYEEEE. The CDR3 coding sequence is TGTGCCAGCAGCTTAATGGGACAGGGAGGCACCGGGGAGCTGTTTTTT. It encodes CASSLMGQGGTGELFF.

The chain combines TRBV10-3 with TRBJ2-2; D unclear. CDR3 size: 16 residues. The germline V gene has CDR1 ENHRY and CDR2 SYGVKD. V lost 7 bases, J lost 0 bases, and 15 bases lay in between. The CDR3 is CAITAVGATNTGELFF. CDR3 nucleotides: TGTGCCATCACCGCCGTTGGTGCTACGAACACCGGGGAGCTGTTTTTT.

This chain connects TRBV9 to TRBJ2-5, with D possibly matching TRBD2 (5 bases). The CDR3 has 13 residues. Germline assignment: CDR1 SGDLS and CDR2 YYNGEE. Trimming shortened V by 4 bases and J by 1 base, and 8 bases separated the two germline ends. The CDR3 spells CASSPGTQETQYF. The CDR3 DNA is TGTGCCAGCAGCCCGGGAACCCAAGAGACCCAGTACTTC.

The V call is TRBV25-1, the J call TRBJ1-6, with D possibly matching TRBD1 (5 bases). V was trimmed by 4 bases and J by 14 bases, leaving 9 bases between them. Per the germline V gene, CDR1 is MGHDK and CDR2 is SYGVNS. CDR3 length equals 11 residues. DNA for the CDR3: TGTGCCAGCAGTGGGGGCTGGGCCCTCCACTTT. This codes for CASSGGWALHF. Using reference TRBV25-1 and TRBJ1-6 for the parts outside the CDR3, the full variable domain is EADIYQTPRYLVIGTGKKITLECSQTMGHDKMYWYQQDPGMELHLIHYSYGVNSTEKGDLSSESTVSRIRTEHFPLTLESARPSHTSQYLCASSGGWALHFGNGTRLTVT.

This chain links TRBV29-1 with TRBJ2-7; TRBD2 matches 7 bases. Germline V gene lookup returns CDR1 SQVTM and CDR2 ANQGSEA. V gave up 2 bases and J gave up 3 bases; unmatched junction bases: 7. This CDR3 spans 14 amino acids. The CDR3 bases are TGCAGCGTTGAATCGGCGGGAGAAAGCTACGAGCAGTACTTC. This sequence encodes CSVESAGESYEQYF.

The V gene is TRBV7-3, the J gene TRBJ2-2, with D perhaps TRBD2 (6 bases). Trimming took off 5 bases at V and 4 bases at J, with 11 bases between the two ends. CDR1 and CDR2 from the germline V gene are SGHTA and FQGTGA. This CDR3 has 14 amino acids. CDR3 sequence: CASSPGTRTGELFF. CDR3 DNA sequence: TGTGCCAGCAGCCCCGGGACTCGCACCGGGGAGCTGTTTTTT.

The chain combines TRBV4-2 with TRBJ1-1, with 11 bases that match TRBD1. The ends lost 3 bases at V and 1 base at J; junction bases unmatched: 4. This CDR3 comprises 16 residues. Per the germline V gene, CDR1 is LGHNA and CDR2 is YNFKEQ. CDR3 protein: CASSHGQGAKNTEAFF. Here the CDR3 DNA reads TGTGCCAGCAGCCATGGACAGGGGGCAAAGAACACTGAAGCTTTCTTT.

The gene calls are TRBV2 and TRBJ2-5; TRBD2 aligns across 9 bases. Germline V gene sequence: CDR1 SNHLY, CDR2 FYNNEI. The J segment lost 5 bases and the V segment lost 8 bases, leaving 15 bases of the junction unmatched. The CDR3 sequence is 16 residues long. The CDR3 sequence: CASRGDWASGKETQYF. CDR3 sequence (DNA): TGTGCCAGCCGGGGAGATTGGGCTAGCGGGAAGGAGACCCAGTACTTC. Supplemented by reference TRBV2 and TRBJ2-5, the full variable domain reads EPEVTQTPSHQVTQMGQEVILRCVPISNHLYFYWYRQILGQKVEFLVSFYNNEISEKSEIFDDQFSVERPDGSNFTLKIRSTKLEDSAMYFCASRGDWASGKETQYFGPGTRLLVL.

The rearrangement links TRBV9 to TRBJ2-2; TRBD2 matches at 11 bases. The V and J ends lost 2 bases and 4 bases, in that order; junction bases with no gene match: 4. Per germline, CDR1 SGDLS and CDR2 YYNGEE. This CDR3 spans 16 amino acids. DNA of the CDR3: TGTGCCAGCAGCGTTACTAGCGGGAGAGCCACCGGGGAGCTGTTTTTT. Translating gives CASSVTSGRATGELFF.

The CDR3 DNA reads as TGTGCCAGCAGCTACGGCTACCGGGAGGACGAGCAGTACTTC. This sequence encodes CASSYGYREDEQYF. V is TRBV11-1 and J is TRBJ2-7, with 7 bases fitting TRBD2. The CDR3 spans 14 residues. V trimming: 4 bases; J trimming: 5 bases; junction bases outside the gene matches: 8. Germline V lookup: CDR1 SGHAT, CDR2 FQDESV (reference sequence).